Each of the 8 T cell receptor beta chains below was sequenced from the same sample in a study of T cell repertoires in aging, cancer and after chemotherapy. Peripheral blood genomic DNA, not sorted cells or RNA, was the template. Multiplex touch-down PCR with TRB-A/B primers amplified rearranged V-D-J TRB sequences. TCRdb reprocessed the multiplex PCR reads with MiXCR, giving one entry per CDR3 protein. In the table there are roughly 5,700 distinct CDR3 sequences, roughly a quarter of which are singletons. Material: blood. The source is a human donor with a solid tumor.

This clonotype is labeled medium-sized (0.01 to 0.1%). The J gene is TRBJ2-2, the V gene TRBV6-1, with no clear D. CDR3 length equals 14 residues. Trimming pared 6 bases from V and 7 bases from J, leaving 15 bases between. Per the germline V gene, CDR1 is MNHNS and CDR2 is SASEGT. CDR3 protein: CASREPSLNGELFF. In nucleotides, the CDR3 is TGTGCCAGCAGGGAACCCTCGTTGAACGGGGAGCTGTTTTTT.

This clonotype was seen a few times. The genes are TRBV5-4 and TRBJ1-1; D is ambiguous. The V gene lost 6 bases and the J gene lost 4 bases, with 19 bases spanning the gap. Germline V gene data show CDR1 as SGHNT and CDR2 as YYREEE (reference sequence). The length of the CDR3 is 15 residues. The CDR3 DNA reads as TGTGCCAGCACCACGGCGGGGAGTTTAGGCACTGAAGCTTTCTTT. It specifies CASTTAGSLGTEAFF. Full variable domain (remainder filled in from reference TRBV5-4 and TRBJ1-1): ETGVTQSPTHLIKTRGQQVTLRCSSQSGHNTVSWYQQALGQGPQFIFQYYREEENGRGNFPPRFSGLQFPNYSSELNVNALELDDSALYLCASTTAGSLGTEAFFGQGTRLTVV.

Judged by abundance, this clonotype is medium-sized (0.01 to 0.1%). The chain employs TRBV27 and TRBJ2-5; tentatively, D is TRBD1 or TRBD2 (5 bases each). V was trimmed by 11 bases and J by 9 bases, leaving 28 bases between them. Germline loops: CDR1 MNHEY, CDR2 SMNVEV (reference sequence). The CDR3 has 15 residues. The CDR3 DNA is TGTGCCGTTGGGGAAACGGGGACCTCCCTAATGGCCCAGTACTTC. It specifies CAVGETGTSLMAQYF.

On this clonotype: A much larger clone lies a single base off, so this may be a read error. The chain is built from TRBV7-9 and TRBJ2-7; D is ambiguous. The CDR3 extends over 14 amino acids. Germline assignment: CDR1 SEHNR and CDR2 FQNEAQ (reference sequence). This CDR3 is CASRLVGSRGEQYF. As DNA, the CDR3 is TGTGCCAGCAGGTTAGTTGGCAGTAGAGGCGAGCAGTACTTC. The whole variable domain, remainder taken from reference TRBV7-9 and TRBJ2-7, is DTGVSQNPRHKITKRGQNVTFRCDPISEHNRLYWYRQTLGQGPEFLTYFQNEAQLEKSRLLSDRFSAERPKGSFSTLEIQRTEQGDSAMYLCASRLVGSRGEQYFGPGTRLTVT.

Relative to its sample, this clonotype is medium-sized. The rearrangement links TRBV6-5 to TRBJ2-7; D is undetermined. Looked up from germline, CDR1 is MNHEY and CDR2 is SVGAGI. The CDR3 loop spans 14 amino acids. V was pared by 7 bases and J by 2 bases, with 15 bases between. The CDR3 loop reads CASKFDQTTYEQYF. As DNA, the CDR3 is TGTGCCAGCAAATTCGACCAAACAACCTACGAGCAGTACTTC.

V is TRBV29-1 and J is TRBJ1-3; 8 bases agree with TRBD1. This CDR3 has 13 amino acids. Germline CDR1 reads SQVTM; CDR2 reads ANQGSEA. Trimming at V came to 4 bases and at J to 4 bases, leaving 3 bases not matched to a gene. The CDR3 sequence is CSVVGQGGNTIYF. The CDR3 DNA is TGCAGCGTTGTAGGACAGGGAGGAAACACCATATATTTT.

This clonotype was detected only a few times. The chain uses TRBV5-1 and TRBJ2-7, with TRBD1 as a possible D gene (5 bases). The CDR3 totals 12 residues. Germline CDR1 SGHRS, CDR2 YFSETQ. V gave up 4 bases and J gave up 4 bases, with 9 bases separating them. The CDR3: CASSEQGYEQYF. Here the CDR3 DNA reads TGCGCCAGCAGCGAGCAGGGATACGAGCAGTACTTC.

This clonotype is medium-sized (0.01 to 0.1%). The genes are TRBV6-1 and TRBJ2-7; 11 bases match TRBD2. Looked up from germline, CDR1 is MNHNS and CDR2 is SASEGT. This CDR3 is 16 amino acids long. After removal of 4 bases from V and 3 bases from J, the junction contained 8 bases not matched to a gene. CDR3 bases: TGTGCCAGCAGTGCCGTGGTTCTAGCGGGAGGCTACGAGCAGTACTTC. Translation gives CASSAVVLAGGYEQYF.